The source of this TCR beta chain is a study of cytomegalovirus exposure and HLA in healthy donors. Notes on the study in general: Later analysis revealed greater clonal expansion in HLA-associated TCR beta chains than in equally common others.

V lost 5 bases and J lost 9; bases outside the gene matches: 8. The CDR3 length is 14 residues. Germline CDR1 and CDR2: SGHRS and YFSETQ. This clone was seen only a few times. No antigen is known for it. PCR involved 60 Vbeta and 13 Jbeta primers. Assay: immunoSEQ multiplex PCR; the TCRdb copy retains only in-frame clones and omits some. This sample has 150,000 to 200,000 clones, with roughly 80% found just once. Material: PBMCs. The gene calls are TRBV5-1 and TRBJ1-6; the match to TRBD1 covers 7 bases. This receptor was identified in a woman aged 50 to 60 in good health and CMV-seronegative. CDR3 loop: CASSSGQITSPLHF. DNA of the CDR3: TGCGCCAGCAGTTCGGGACAGATTACTTCACCCCTCCACTTT.